Here is one T cell receptor (beta chain) with its context. This record belongs to a study of OX40 agonist ivuxolimab in advanced cancers. TCRdb keeps only in-frame clones here, not all; method: immunoSEQ multiplex PCR. The sample lists more than 85,000 clones, approximately 90% occurring once. Germline CDR1 LNHDA, CDR2 SQIVND (reference sequence). The V end lost 9 bases, the J end lost 4 bases, and 21 bases lay between the germline ends. The CDR3 runs to 15 residues. The chain uses TRBV19 and TRBJ1-1; D not resolved. The source was CD4+ or CD8+ T cells sorted from blood, collected in a trial of the OX40 agonist ivuxolimab. The receptor's source is an adult with an advanced solid tumor such as melanoma, head and neck, liver or kidney cancer. CDR3 sequence reads: CASEADRSRFTEAFF. The CDR3 coding sequence is TGTGCCAGCGAAGCGGACCGTTCAAGATTCACTGAAGCTTTCTTT.